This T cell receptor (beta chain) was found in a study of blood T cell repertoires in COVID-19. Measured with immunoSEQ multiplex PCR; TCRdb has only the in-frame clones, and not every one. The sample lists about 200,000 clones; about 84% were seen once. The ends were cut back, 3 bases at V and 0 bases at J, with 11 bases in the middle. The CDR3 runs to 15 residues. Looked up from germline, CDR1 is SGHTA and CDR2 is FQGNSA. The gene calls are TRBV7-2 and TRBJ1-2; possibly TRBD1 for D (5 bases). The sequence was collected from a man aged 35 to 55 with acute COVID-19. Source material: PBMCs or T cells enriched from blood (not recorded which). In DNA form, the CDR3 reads TGTGCCAGCAGCTTGGGGCCAGAAGCTAACTATGGCTACACCTTC. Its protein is CASSLGPEANYGYTF. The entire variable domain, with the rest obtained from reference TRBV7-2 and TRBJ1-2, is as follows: GAGVSQSPSNKVTEKGKDVELRCDPISGHTALYWYRQSLGQGLEFLIYFQGNSAPDKSGLPSDRFSAERTGGSVSTLTIQRTQQEDSAVYLCASSLGPEANYGYTFGSGTRLTVV.